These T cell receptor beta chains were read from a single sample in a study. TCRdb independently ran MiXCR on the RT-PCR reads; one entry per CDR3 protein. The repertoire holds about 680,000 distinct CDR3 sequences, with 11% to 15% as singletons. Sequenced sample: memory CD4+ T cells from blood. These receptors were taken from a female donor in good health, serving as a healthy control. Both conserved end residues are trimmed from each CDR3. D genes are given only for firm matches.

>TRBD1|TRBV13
ASSLGLRDSEQY
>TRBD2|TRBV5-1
ASGPGLAGPRSSYEQY
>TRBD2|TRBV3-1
ASSQDGTSGGHEQY
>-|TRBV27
ASSPGGGRAVETQY
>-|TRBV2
ASTEVGWDTQY
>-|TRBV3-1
ASSQVLSGGAGNTIY
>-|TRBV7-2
ASSPLIRYEQY
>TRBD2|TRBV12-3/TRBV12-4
ASSRQGAGAYEQY
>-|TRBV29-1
SVEVGWDYGYT
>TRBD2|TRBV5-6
ASSSIGLAGGPRVGEQF
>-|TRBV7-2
ASSLAGTWGQETQY
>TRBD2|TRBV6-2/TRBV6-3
ASSYQTSGRDTQY
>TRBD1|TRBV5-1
ASSTGTEGNTQY
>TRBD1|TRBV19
ASSLGQRTDTQY
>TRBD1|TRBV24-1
ATRGTGSYEQY
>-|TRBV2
ASIISPSSYNEQF
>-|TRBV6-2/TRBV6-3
ASSINPGGTVVNEQY
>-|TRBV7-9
ASSSGSTGSTDTQY
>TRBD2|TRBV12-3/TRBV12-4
ASSSKLAVTNEQF
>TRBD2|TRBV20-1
SARDLRGGANTGELF
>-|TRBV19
ASTEDSYTEAF
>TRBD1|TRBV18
ASSPQPGQGHGELF
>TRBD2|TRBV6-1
ASRELAGVTDTQY
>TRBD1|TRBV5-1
ASSPGQGGLGNTEAF
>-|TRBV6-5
ASRGLYGYT
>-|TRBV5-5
ASSLSGALRVETQY
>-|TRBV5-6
ASSLPGGLLNTEAF
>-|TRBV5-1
ASSLTQDTQY
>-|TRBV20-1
SARDPDGRRYNEQF
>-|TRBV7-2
ASSSGVPWYEQY
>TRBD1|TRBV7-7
ASSPGTGADTQY
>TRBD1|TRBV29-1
STGQAYTGELF
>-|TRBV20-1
SANLGQGGLEQY
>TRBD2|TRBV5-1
ASSLETGGPNTQY
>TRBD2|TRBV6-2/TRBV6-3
ASRIAGGGDTQY
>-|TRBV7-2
ASSVEGRGHYNEQF
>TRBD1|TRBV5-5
ASSLEPGQQNSPLH
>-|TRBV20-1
SAKLATSTDTQY
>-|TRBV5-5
ASSYSRGAVGYT
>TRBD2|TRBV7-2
ASSPSLGLAGNEQY
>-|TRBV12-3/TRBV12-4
ASSLEDSSDTQY
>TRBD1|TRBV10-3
AISDPGQGATEAF
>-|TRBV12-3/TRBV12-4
ASTQNLGANYGYT
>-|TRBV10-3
AIASGGDEQY
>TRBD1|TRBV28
ASSTPGQPLSTDTQY
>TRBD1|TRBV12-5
ASASRTGQETQY
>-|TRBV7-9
ASSLLLSSETQY
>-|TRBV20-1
SARDPGTTNEKLF
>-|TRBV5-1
ASSLLDRRGEQF
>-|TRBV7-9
ASSGGGTHHNEQF
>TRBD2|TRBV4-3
ASSQGAGGGANVLT
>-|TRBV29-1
SVLTQLGETQY
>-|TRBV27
ASSLTEASSRVYGYT
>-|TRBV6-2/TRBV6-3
ASSGGLIFNEQY
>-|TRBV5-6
ASSPPGGPNEKLF